The rows below give T cell receptor beta chains drawn from one sample of a study of T-cell memory formation after mild COVID-19. TCRdb re-analysed the 5' RACE reads in MiXCR, keeping a single row per CDR3 protein. Of around 310,000 distinct CDR3 sequences in the sample, approximately 15% were seen once. Sequenced: PBMCs or a T cell subset sorted from them (not recorded which). The receptors derive from a man between 18 and 29 years old who had mild COVID-19 (a few samples of this study predate the infection). Cell type and time point are not known. The CDR3 runs from the conserved cysteine through the conserved F or W. Each record gives: clone size, D gene, J gene, CDR3 length, V gene, CDR3 DNA, CDR3 protein. D genes are given only for firm matches. Clone size, where shown, is once, few, many, or a class for clones that have expanded.

few,NA,TRBJ1-1,15,TRBV19,TGTGCCAGTAGTATAGATCAGTCGGTGAACACTGAAGCTTTCTTT,CASSIDQSVNTEAFF
few,TRBD2,TRBJ2-5,14,TRBV19,TGTGCCAGTAGTGCGGGACTAGCGGAAGAGACCCAGTACTTC,CASSAGLAEETQYF
NA,NA,TRBJ2-7,13,TRBV11-2,TGTGCCAGCAGCTTTGCCGGGATCAACGAGCAGTACTTC,CASSFAGINEQYF
NA,TRBD2,TRBJ2-5,15,TRBV5-1,TGCGCCAGCAGCTTGCAACCGGCGGGGGTGGAGACCCAGTACTTC,CASSLQPAGVETQYF
NA,NA,TRBJ1-4,14,TRBV12-3/TRBV12-4,TGTGCCAGCAGTTTTCAGGCAGCTAATGAAAAACTGTTTTTT,CASSFQAANEKLFF
few,NA,TRBJ1-1,14,TRBV3-1,TGTGCCAGCAGCCAGGCCGACAGAAACACTGAAGCTTTCTTT,CASSQADRNTEAFF
NA,NA,TRBJ1-1,17,TRBV6-5,TGTGCCAGCAGTCCCTCACGTACAGGGTTGTTGGGCACTGAAGCTTTCTTT,CASSPSRTGLLGTEAFF
NA,NA,TRBJ1-1,15,TRBV6-2/TRBV6-3,TGTGCCAGCAGTTACTCGGCAGCCTCGAACACTGAAGCTTTCTTT,CASSYSAASNTEAFF
once,NA,TRBJ1-3,16,TRBV6-5,TGTGCCAGCAGCCCCTTATACACCAGCTCTGGAAACACCATATATTTT,CASSPLYTSSGNTIYF
many,NA,TRBJ2-3,14,TRBV7-2,TGTGCCAGCAGCTTGGTGGGGGGCACAGATACGCAGTATTTT,CASSLVGGTDTQYF
few,TRBD2,TRBJ2-3,15,TRBV9,TGTGCCAGCAGCGTAACTAGCGGGGGCACAGATACGCAGTATTTT,CASSVTSGGTDTQYF
NA,NA,TRBJ2-1,13,TRBV12-3/TRBV12-4,TGTGCCAGCAGAATAAGAGGGGGGAGGGAGCAGTTCTTC,CASRIRGGREQFF
few,NA,TRBJ2-3,15,TRBV5-1,TGCGCCAGCAGCCTGGCGGGATCGTCGGCCGATACGCAGTATTTT,CASSLAGSSADTQYF
NA,TRBD1,TRBJ2-5,15,TRBV7-9,TGTGCCAGCAGCTTACCCAGGGGGCCGGGAGAGACCCAGTACTTC,CASSLPRGPGETQYF
NA,NA,TRBJ1-1,15,TRBV15,TGTGCCACCAGCAGAGATGCAGGGCGGTACACTGAAGCTTTCTTT,CATSRDAGRYTEAFF
NA,TRBD2,TRBJ2-3,16,TRBV14,TGTGCCAGCAGCCTTATTGCGGGGGGCCCCGGAGATACGCAGTATTTT,CASSLIAGGPGDTQYF
few,NA,TRBJ1-2,13,TRBV7-2,TGTGCCAGCAGGCTCCCTTGGGGCTATGGCTACACCTTC,CASRLPWGYGYTF
NA,TRBD2,TRBJ2-5,15,TRBV9,TGTGCCAGCAGCGCGGGACTAGCGAGTTTGGAGACCCAGTACTTC,CASSAGLASLETQYF
NA,TRBD2,TRBJ2-5,15,TRBV7-3,TGTGCCAGCAGCCCTAGCGGGGGGGAGTGGGAGACCCAGTACTTC,CASSPSGGEWETQYF
many,NA,TRBJ1-1,14,TRBV7-2,TGTGCCAGCAGCTTAAGTGCAGGGAGAACTGAAGCTTTCTTT,CASSLSAGRTEAFF
NA,NA,TRBJ1-2,15,TRBV4-1,TGCGCCAGCAGGCAAGAGGCGGCCACCCGCCGGGGCTACACCTTC,CASRQEAATRRGYTF
many,NA,TRBJ2-7,12,TRBV5-5,TGTGCCAGCAGCTTCGGAGGCTACGAGCAGTACTTC,CASSFGGYEQYF
NA,TRBD2,TRBJ2-5,15,TRBV15,TGTGCCACCAGCAGAGAGCGGGGGGAAACCAGGACCCAGTACTTC,CATSRERGETRTQYF
NA,TRBD2,TRBJ2-3,16,TRBV5-1,TGCGCCAGCAGCCCGGCCGGGACTAGCGGGCTGGATACGCAGTATTTT,CASSPAGTSGLDTQYF
NA,NA,TRBJ2-5,13,TRBV11-1,TGTGCCAGCAGCCCGGACACCCAAGAGACCCAGTACTTC,CASSPDTQETQYF
few,TRBD2,TRBJ2-3,17,TRBV15,TGTGCCACCAGCAGTACCTGGCGGGGGGCTAGCACAGATACGCAGTATTTT,CATSSTWRGASTDTQYF
few,NA,TRBJ2-2,17,TRBV21-1,TGTGCCAGCCCCCCGGCAGGGGGCGAAGCGAACACCGGGGAGCTGTTTTTT,CASPPAGGEANTGELFF
many,TRBD1,TRBJ1-1,16,TRBV4-1,TGCGCCAGCAGCCAAGTGAAGGGGGCCAGCGGCACTGAAGCTTTCTTT,CASSQVKGASGTEAFF
few,NA,TRBJ2-2,14,TRBV11-2,TGTGCCAGTCAACTCAGGGATTTCCCCGGGGAGCTGTTTTTT,CASQLRDFPGELFF
few,NA,TRBJ1-1,14,TRBV6-2/TRBV6-3,TGTGCCAGCAGTCTCTCCGGGCCGATATCAGAAGCTTTCTTT,CASSLSGPISEAFF
few,NA,TRBJ2-3,17,TRBV3-1,TGTGCCAGCAGCCAAGATTGGTTCGGCGGAGGCACAGATACGCAGTATTTT,CASSQDWFGGGTDTQYF
NA,NA,TRBJ2-1,19,TRBV2,TGTGCCAGCAGTGTAACTACCATTTGGGCAGGGAGCTCCTACAATGAGCAGTTCTTC,CASSVTTIWAGSSYNEQFF
few,NA,TRBJ1-1,15,TRBV4-3,TGCGCCAGCAGCCGAGGCGAACAGTTGAACACTGAAGCTTTCTTT,CASSRGEQLNTEAFF
NA,TRBD2,TRBJ2-1,16,TRBV24-1,TGTGCCACCAGTGACCCTACTAGCGGGGGGGTTCATGAGCAGTTCTTC,CATSDPTSGGVHEQFF
many,NA,TRBJ1-5,15,TRBV21-1,TGTGCCAGCAGTACCCCGCGCGCACCCGACCAGCCCCAGCATTTT,CASSTPRAPDQPQHF